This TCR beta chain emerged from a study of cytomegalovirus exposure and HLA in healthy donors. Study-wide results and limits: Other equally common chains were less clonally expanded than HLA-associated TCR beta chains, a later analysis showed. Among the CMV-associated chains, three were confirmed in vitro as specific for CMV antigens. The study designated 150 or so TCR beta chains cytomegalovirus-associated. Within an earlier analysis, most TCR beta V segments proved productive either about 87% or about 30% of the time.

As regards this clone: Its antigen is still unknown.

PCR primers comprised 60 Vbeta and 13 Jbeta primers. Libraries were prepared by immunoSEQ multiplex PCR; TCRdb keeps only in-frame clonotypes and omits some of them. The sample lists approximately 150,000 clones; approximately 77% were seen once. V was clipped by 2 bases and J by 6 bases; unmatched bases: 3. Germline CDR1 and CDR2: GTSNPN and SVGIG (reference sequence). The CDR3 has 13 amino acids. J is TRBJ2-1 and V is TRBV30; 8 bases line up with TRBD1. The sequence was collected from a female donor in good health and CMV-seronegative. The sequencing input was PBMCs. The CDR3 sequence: CAWSQGTGNEQFF. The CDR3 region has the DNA TGTGCCTGGAGTCAAGGGACAGGCAATGAGCAGTTCTTC.